This TCR beta chain comes out of a study of Graves' ophthalmopathy and Graves' hyperthyroidism. Broader study findings: In separating ophthalmopathy from stable hyperthyroidism, a 13-signature model achieved about 90% sensitivity and around 80% specificity.

Amplified TCR beta CDR3 regions were obtained using RNA transcripts as template. After a first-round RT-PCR with HTBI primers, a second-round multiplex PCR was run. Via MiXCR, TCRdb re-called the multiplex PCR reads, giving one row per CDR3 protein. In the table there are 580,000 or so distinct CDR3 sequences, about two fifths of which are singletons. Other autoimmune diseases, uncontrolled infections, pregnancy or lactation led to the exclusion of patients. This clonotype was seen repeatedly, ten times or more. Its antigen is unidentified. Sequenced sample: peripheral blood or thyroid tissue (not recorded which). This sequence was found in an adult man with Graves' hyperthyroidism.

In DNA, the CDR3 is TGTGCCAGCAGCTCGGGACTAGCGGGTAACACCGGGGAGCTGTTTTTT. Translating gives CASSSGLAGNTGELFF. The chain employs TRBV7-9 and TRBJ2-2; 12 nucleotides agree with TRBD2. The CDR3 runs 16 residues. Trimming cost V 4 bases and J 2 bases; bases outside gene matches: 2. CDR1 and CDR2 from the germline V gene are SEHNR and FQNEAQ (reference sequence).